This T cell receptor (beta chain) was observed in a study of blood T cell repertoires in COVID-19 (dated by TCRdb to the early 2020s). Describing the broader study: Samples covering the acute and convalescent phases of COVID-19 were provided by collaborators in the United States, Italy and Spain. The material from the prospective study consisted of cDNA or gDNA derived from T cells, B-cell-depleted T cells, or PBMCs. Deeply sampled blood TCRbeta repertoires from subjects exposed to, actively infected with, or recovered from COVID-19 were included in the dataset. The repertoires were made available in a free public database intended to serve as a resource for research on the immune response to SARS-CoV-2. The samples were drawn from two sources: the first 160 participants of the ongoing ImmuneRACE study, and some 1,300 subjects contributed by 6 global collaborators. Sample metadata almost always included a de-identified subject ID, COVID-19 status, age in years and sex. HLA class I and class II types, where available, came from metadata supplied by the sample provider rather than from assay-based typing. Results the study describes overall, beyond this receptor: Clinical and demographic metadata were provided uncurated, with the amount varying by source and participant.

TCRbeta CDR3 regions were amplified from genomic DNA by means of the immunoSEQ Assay, a bias-controlled multiplex PCR. Processing in the source paper ran as follows. The number of nucleated cells in each sample was estimated by amplification of reference gene primers within the assay. To quantify the absolute abundance of each unique TCRbeta CDR3 rearrangement, sequence reads were collapsed and filtered. For each sample, productive Simpson clonality was calculated as the square root of Simpson's diversity index across productive rearrangements. What TCRdb holds here is the immuneACCESS table cut down to in-frame rearrangements. Part of the clones is not present; checked against another copy, under half of the missing clones reflect an unresolved V gene, and the others are unexplained. The V and J calls and the clone size are those of that table, but D and trimming were determined from the DNA. The sample table shows 140,000 or so clones, and roughly 80% are seen once. In total, the top ten clones hold 16% of the sample.

Collaborating institutions collected whole blood in K2EDTA tubes following their own protocols. Collaborator samples were shipped for TCRbeta analysis as frozen whole blood, isolated PBMCs, or DNA extracted from either sample type. For CDR1 and CDR2, the germline V gene lists SNHLY and FYNNEI. The CDR3 measures 14 amino acids from cysteine to phenylalanine. Solely the CDR3 DNA is kept, with 42 bases framed from the first base. A distance of 13 bases separates the germline ends of V and J, which lose 5 bases and 3 bases respectively. This clone was counted a few times. What antigen it recognizes has not been identified. Within one base of it there is no much larger clone, and no base qualities were kept.

The V gene is TRBV2 and the J gene is TRBJ1-1; TRBD1 could be the D gene, as 5 bases match. The sequenced material came from peripheral blood. This TCR was sampled from a middle-aged man with acute or convalescent COVID-19. The nucleotide sequence reads TGTGCCAGCAGTCGTCGGGGGGAGGACACTGAAGCTTTCTTT. Translated, this gives CASSRRGEDTEAFF. With all but the CDR3 taken from the reference TRBV2 and TRBJ1-1 genes, the full variable domain is: EPEVTQTPSHQVTQMGQEVILRCVPISNHLYFYWYRQILGQKVEFLVSFYNNEISEKSEIFDDQFSVERPDGSNFTLKIRSTKLEDSAMYFCASSRRGEDTEAFFGQGTRLTVV.